Listed below are T cell receptor beta chains from one sample, sequenced in a study of shared clonotypes between healthy human individuals. Only in-frame clones appear in the TCRdb table, and some are missing; sequencing was by immunoSEQ multiplex PCR. The sample yields approximately 2,300,000 clones, 85% to 95% seen once. The sample taken for sequencing was naive CD4+ T cells from PBMCs. The receptors come from a man younger than 35 in good health. Some clones in this sample may be carry-over from other donors' samples. Both conserved end residues are part of each CDR3.

v_gene	j_gene	CDR3aa
TRBV9	TRBJ2-7	CASSVGGTVTYEQYF
TRBV7-8	TRBJ1-4	CASSSRPPGSANEKLFF
TRBV11-1	TRBJ2-5	CASSLVGSRTGETQYF
TRBV15	TRBJ2-1	CATSRDHLNTYNEQFF
TRBV7-2	TRBJ1-2	CASSPRTGNYGYTF
TRBV7-2	TRBJ2-5	CASSASSGRQYIETQYF
TRBV7-2	TRBJ2-5	CASSLAYTSGSTVRETQYF
TRBV7-3	TRBJ2-1	CASSFLAGEYNEQFF
TRBV6-1	TRBJ1-5	CASSEGQGGNQPQHF
TRBV10-3	TRBJ2-7	CAISVSGFSYEQYF
TRBV9	TRBJ1-1	CASSVARDRGTEAFF
TRBV11-2	TRBJ2-7	CASSRKRTGGVLTGQYF
TRBV11-3	TRBJ1-1	CASSLDVNTEAFF
TRBV5-8	TRBJ1-5	CASSLYFSASRHSNQPQHF
TRBV5-4	TRBJ2-7	CASSPGQSLYEQYF
TRBV5-4	TRBJ2-7	CASSKGGTSGSYEQYF